Following are 25 T cell receptor beta chains from one sample sequenced in a study of T cells in Graves' hyperthyroidism and ophthalmopathy. Amplified TCR beta CDR3 regions derived from RNA transcripts. HTBI primers were employed in a first-round RT-PCR of the TCR CDR3. MiXCR, run by TCRdb on the multiplex PCR reads, gives a single entry per CDR3 protein. The data show 380,000 or so distinct CDR3 sequences, about 14% seen once. Sequencing used blood. These receptors all stem from a young man with Graves' hyperthyroidism that later progressed to Graves' ophthalmopathy.

This clonotype showed up many times. The genes are TRBV6-1 and TRBJ2-1; 12 nucleotides agree with TRBD2. Germline lookup yields CDR1 MNHNS and CDR2 SASEGT. This CDR3 has 17 residues. The junction had 6 bases not matched to a gene; V was cut back by 6 bases and J by 0 bases. CDR3 sequence: CASSPTSGGPSYNEQFF. The CDR3 DNA sequence: TGTGCCAGCAGCCCGACTAGCGGGGGCCCCTCCTACAATGAGCAGTTCTTC.

J is TRBJ2-1 and V is TRBV3-1; D may be TRBD2 (6 bases). This CDR3 region has 15 residues. V dropped 1 base and J dropped 8 bases, with 15 bases sitting between them. Germline CDR1 LGHDT, CDR2 YNNKEL (reference sequence). The CDR3, as DNA: TGTGCCAGCAGCCAAGTTCGGCTAGCGAGGGATGAGCAGTTCTTC. It is translated as CASSQVRLARDEQFF.

This clonotype was seen many times. The V and J genes are TRBV11-2 and TRBJ1-6; D is unresolved. The CDR3 sequence is 13 residues long. Germline lookup yields CDR1 SGHAT and CDR2 FQNNGV. V was clipped by 3 bases and J by 8 bases, with 8 bases between them. The CDR3, as DNA: TGTGCCAGCAGCTTCCCGGGTGATTCACCCCTCCACTTT. Residues: CASSFPGDSPLHF. The variable domain in full, completed from reference TRBV11-2 and TRBJ1-6, reads EAGVAQSPRYKIIEKRQSVAFWCNPISGHATLYWYQQILGQGPKLLIQFQNNGVVDDSQLPKDRFSAERLKGVDSTLKIQPAKLEDSAVYLCASSFPGDSPLHFGNGTRLTVT.

This clonotype was seen a handful of times. This chain links TRBV18 with TRBJ2-7; D is uncertain. The CDR3 runs to 12 residues. Germline CDR1 is KGHSH and CDR2 is LQKENI. V lost 4 bases, J lost 6 bases, and 10 bases lay in between. CDR3 DNA sequence: TGTGCCAGCTCACACACTAAATCCGAGCAGTACTTC. The encoded protein is CASSHTKSEQYF.

This clonotype was counted many times. The chain recombines TRBV11-2 with TRBJ2-7; 8 nucleotides agree with TRBD1. Germline CDR1 reads SGHAT; CDR2 reads FQNNGV. This CDR3 spans 12 amino acids. V lost 6 bases to trimming and J lost 6 bases; unmatched junction nucleotides: 4. The CDR3 spells CASSPGGSEQYF. The CDR3 DNA reads TGTGCCAGCAGTCCAGGGGGCAGCGAGCAGTACTTC.

V usage is TRBV5-4 and J usage is TRBJ2-7; the D is unclear. The CDR3 is made up of 13 amino acids. V dropped 4 bases and J dropped 5 bases, with 13 bases sitting between them. Germline V gene lookup returns CDR1 SGHNT and CDR2 YYREEE (reference sequence). The CDR3 bases are TGTGCCAGCAGCCCGGGTCTGTCGGACGAGCAGTACTTC. It is translated as CASSPGLSDEQYF.

This clonotype was detected many times. The chain combines TRBV7-9 with TRBJ1-4; TRBD1 might be the D (6 bases). This CDR3 has 14 residues. The germline CDR1 and CDR2 sequences are SEHNR and FQNEAQ (reference sequence). Trimming removed 5 bases from V and 3 bases from J, with 10 bases in between. DNA of the CDR3: TGTGCCAGCAGCGACGGACAGCCTAATGAAAAACTGTTTTTT. Translation gives CASSDGQPNEKLFF.

In this sample, this clonotype turned up a few times. This rearrangement joins TRBV9 to TRBJ2-1; tentative D call: TRBD1 (5 bases). This CDR3 region has 15 residues. V was cut by 0 bases and J by 4 bases, with 11 bases left in between. Germline loops: CDR1 SGDLS, CDR2 YYNGEE. The CDR3 loop reads CASSVVGAVYNEQFF. The CDR3 DNA is TGTGCCAGCAGCGTAGTAGGGGCGGTGTACAATGAGCAGTTCTTC.

This clonotype was counted at least ten times. This chain joins TRBV3-1 and TRBJ2-2, with a tentative D call TRBD2 (5 bases). The germline CDR1 and CDR2 sequences are LGHDT and YNNKEL (reference sequence). V lost 3 bases and J lost 3, with 11 bases in between. The CDR3 covers 15 residues. The CDR3 coding sequence is TGTGCCAGCAGCCATTTATGGAGGCACACCGGGGAGCTGTTTTTT. Translating gives CASSHLWRHTGELFF.

This clonotype was seen a few times. J is TRBJ1-6 and V is TRBV18, with a possible D match to TRBD1 (5 bases). V lost 2 bases, J lost 4 bases, and 12 bases lay in between. Germline assignment: CDR1 KGHSH and CDR2 LQKENI. There are 16 residues in the CDR3. The CDR3 coding sequence is TGTGCCAGCTCACCAAGAGAGCGGGGGTATAATTCACCCCTCCACTTT. Protein: CASSPRERGYNSPLHF.

The chain is built from TRBV11-2 and TRBJ2-7; 8 nucleotides align to TRBD2. The V gene's germline CDR1 is SGHAT and CDR2 FQNNGV. V lost 0 bases, J lost 6 bases, and 7 bases stayed unmatched. The CDR3 has 15 amino acids. CDR3 nucleotide sequence: TGTGCCAGCAGCTTAGAGGTCGGGGGGGCCGGCGAGCAGTACTTC. Translating it yields CASSLEVGGAGEQYF.

This clonotype appeared a few times. This sequence joins TRBV6-5 and TRBJ2-1, with 13 bases matching TRBD2. J lost 5 bases, V lost 2 bases, and 3 bases had no gene match. The CDR3 runs 16 residues. The germline V gene has CDR1 MNHEY and CDR2 SVGAGI. CDR3 sequence reads: CASSYRTSGGDNEQFF. CDR3 coding DNA: TGTGCCAGCAGTTACAGAACTAGCGGGGGGGACAATGAGCAGTTCTTC.

The chain recombines TRBV7-9 with TRBJ1-3; D not resolved. V was trimmed by 2 bases and J by 9 bases, leaving 11 bases between them. CDR1 SEHNR and CDR2 FQNEAQ come from the germline V gene (reference sequence). This CDR3 is 13 amino acids long. CDR3 amino acids: CASSLNLQTTIYF. In DNA form, the CDR3 reads TGTGCCAGCAGCTTAAATCTACAGACCACCATATATTTT.

This clonotype was seen a few times. The J gene is TRBJ2-7, the V gene TRBV7-2; D may be TRBD2 (6 bases). CDR3 size: 14 residues. Trimming pared 4 bases from V and 5 bases from J, leaving 15 bases between. Germline CDR1 is SGHTA and CDR2 is FQGNSA. The CDR3: CASSSGTLIHEQYF. DNA for the CDR3: TGTGCCAGCAGCTCCGGGACTCTGATCCACGAGCAGTACTTC.

This clonotype was counted at least ten times. J is TRBJ2-7 and V is TRBV11-2; possible D gene TRBD2, 6 bases. Germline V gene data show CDR1 as SGHAT and CDR2 as FQNNGV. V dropped 5 bases and J dropped 5 bases, with 16 bases sitting between them. The CDR3 sequence is 14 residues long. This CDR3 reads CASSLNRGTNEQYF. In nucleotides, the CDR3 is TGTGCCAGCAGCCTCAACCGGGGGACCAACGAGCAGTACTTC.

This clonotype has a count of ten or more. The chain is built from TRBV6-1 and TRBJ1-5, with D tentatively TRBD1 (6 bases). Trimming pared 5 bases from V and 0 bases from J, leaving 11 bases between. This CDR3 spans 15 amino acids. CDR1 is MNHNS and CDR2 is SASEGT in the germline V gene. This chain's CDR3 is CASSLDSYSNQPQHF. The CDR3 DNA reads TGTGCCAGCAGTTTGGACAGTTATAGCAATCAGCCCCAGCATTTT.

The chain joins TRBV4-2 to TRBJ2-5, with a tentative D call TRBD2 (5 bases). V lost 4 bases and J 4 bases, leaving 16 bases between the germline ends. The germline CDR1 and CDR2 sequences are LGHNA and YNFKEQ. The CDR3 is 15 residues long. CDR3 DNA: TGTGCCAGCAGCCGGAAACTAGATTTTGGAGAGACCCAGTACTTC. This gives the protein CASSRKLDFGETQYF.

As for this clonotype: One end of the junction fails to match germline, which may point to a read error. The V gene is TRBV7-9, the J gene TRBJ1-4; 8 positions match TRBD1. CDR3 length: 14 residues. Germline values: CDR1 SEHNR, CDR2 FQNEAQ (reference sequence). In DNA form, the CDR3 reads TGTGCCAGCAGCCTTAACAGGGGGAGTGAAAAACTGTCTTTT. It is translated as CASSLNRGSEKLSF. Variable domain in full (rest from reference TRBV7-9 and TRBJ1-4): DTGVSQNPRHKITKRGQNVTFRCDPISEHNRLYWYRQTLGQGPEFLTYFQNEAQLEKSRLLSDRFSAERPKGSFSTLEIQRTEQGDSAMYLCASSLNRGSEKLSFGSGTQLSVL.

This clonotype showed up just a few times. The chain links TRBV20-1 to TRBJ2-2; 9 bases are shared with TRBD1. Losses at the gene ends were 6 bases for V and 4 bases for J; bases not matched to a gene: 9. CDR3 length equals 15 residues. Germline CDR1 reads DFQATT; CDR2 reads SNEGSKA (reference sequence). The CDR3 bases are TGCAGTGCCCCTGACGGGACAGGGTTCACCGGGGAGCTGTTTTTT. It encodes CSAPDGTGFTGELFF.

This clonotype was seen repeatedly, ten times or more. V usage is TRBV7-2 and J usage is TRBJ1-6; perhaps TRBD1 as D (6 bases). The CDR3 is 15 amino acids. Germline V gives CDR1 SGHTA, CDR2 FQGNSA. V shed 2 bases and J shed 9 bases, with 14 bases lying between them. In DNA, the CDR3 is TGTGCCAGCAGCTTAAAATGGGACACCTTTTCACCCCTCCACTTT. This encodes CASSLKWDTFSPLHF.

The chain uses TRBV6-5 and TRBJ2-7, with 7 positions matching TRBD1. Germline V gene data show CDR1 as MNHEY and CDR2 as SVGAGI. The V segment lost 2 bases and the J segment 1 base; nucleotides outside the gene matches: 5. The CDR3 runs to 15 residues. The CDR3 DNA reads TGTGCCAGCAGTTACCCGAGACAGGGATCCTACGAGCAGTACTTC. The encoded protein is CASSYPRQGSYEQYF.

The sample holds many counts of this clonotype. V usage is TRBV20-1 and J usage is TRBJ2-4; 9 nucleotides agree with TRBD1. Germline V gene sequence: CDR1 DFQATT, CDR2 SNEGSKA (reference sequence). Losses at the gene ends were 6 bases for V and 5 bases for J; bases not matched to a gene: 5. There are 13 residues in the CDR3. DNA for the CDR3: TGCAGTGCCGAGAGGACAGGGGAAAACATTCAGTACTTC. It codes for CSAERTGENIQYF.

This clonotype came up many times. The CDR3 protein is CASSLVGQANSPLHF. The DNA of the CDR3 is TGTGCCAGCAGCTTAGTCGGACAGGCGAATTCACCCCTCCACTTT. The genes are TRBV11-2 and TRBJ1-6; 7 positions match TRBD1. V lost 1 base, J lost 7 bases, and 4 bases stayed unmatched. The CDR3 spans 15 residues. Germline V gene data show CDR1 as SGHAT and CDR2 as FQNNGV.

The CDR3 bases are TGCGCCAGCAGCGAGACAAAAGGGGGGGGACAAGAGACCCAGTACTTC. It encodes CASSETKGGGQETQYF. The chain is built from TRBV5-1 and TRBJ2-5, with D tentatively TRBD2 (7 bases). Germline CDR1 reads SGHRS; CDR2 reads YFSETQ. The V and J ends lost 4 bases and 2 bases respectively, with 18 bases between them. This CDR3 spans 16 amino acids.

The V gene is TRBV7-8, the J gene TRBJ1-6, with 9 bases lining up with TRBD1. There are 15 residues in the CDR3. Germline V CDR1 and CDR2: SGHVS, FQNEAQ. Trimming cost V 5 bases and J 11 bases; bases outside gene matches: 10. CDR3 DNA: TGTGCCAGCAGCCCAGGGACAGGGACGGGTACACCCCTCCACTTT. Its protein product is CASSPGTGTGTPLHF.